This entry features one T cell receptor (beta chain) sequence. The antigen is unknown. This sample is part of a study of blood T cells in healthy people across ages. Using a J-beta primer mix together with a sample-barcoded 5' primer, a second PCR was run for about 7 to 12 cycles. MiXCR was run by TCRdb on the 5' RACE reads, yielding one entry per CDR3 protein. The profile shows roughly 1.5 million distinct CDR3 sequences, about 42% of them singletons. V was clipped by 3 bases and J by 7 bases, with 12 bases between them. Looked up from germline, CDR1 is SEHNR and CDR2 is FQNEAQ (reference sequence). The CDR3 runs to 14 residues. Whole-study results and caveats: It was held that the diversity estimates obtained from one million T cells were underestimates. Older age went with lower TCR beta diversity per million T cells, in a roughly linear way.

Sequenced sample: blood. This chain connects TRBV7-9 to TRBJ2-2; a possible D gene is TRBD1 (5 bases). The receptor was derived from a woman aged 18-29 years in good health. The CDR3 spells CASSLTALNGELFF. The CDR3, as DNA: TGTGCCAGCAGCTTGACAGCGTTGAACGGGGAGCTGTTTTTT.